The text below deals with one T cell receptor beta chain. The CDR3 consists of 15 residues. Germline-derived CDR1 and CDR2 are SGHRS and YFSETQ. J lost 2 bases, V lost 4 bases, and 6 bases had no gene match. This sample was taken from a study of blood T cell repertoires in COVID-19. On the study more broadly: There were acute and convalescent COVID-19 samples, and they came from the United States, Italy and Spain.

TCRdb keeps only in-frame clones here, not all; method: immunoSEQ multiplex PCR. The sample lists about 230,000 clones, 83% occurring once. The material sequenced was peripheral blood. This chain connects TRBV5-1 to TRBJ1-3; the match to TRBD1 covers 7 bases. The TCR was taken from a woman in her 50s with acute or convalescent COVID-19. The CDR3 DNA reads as TGCGCCAGCAGCCCAACTGACAGGGCTGGAAACACCATATATTTT. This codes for CASSPTDRAGNTIYF. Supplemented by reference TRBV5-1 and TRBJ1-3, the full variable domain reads KAGVTQTPRYLIKTRGQQVTLSCSPISGHRSVSWYQQTPGQGLQFLFEYFSETQRNKGNFPGRFSGRQFSNSRSEMNVSTLELGDSALYLCASSPTDRAGNTIYFGEGSWLTVV.